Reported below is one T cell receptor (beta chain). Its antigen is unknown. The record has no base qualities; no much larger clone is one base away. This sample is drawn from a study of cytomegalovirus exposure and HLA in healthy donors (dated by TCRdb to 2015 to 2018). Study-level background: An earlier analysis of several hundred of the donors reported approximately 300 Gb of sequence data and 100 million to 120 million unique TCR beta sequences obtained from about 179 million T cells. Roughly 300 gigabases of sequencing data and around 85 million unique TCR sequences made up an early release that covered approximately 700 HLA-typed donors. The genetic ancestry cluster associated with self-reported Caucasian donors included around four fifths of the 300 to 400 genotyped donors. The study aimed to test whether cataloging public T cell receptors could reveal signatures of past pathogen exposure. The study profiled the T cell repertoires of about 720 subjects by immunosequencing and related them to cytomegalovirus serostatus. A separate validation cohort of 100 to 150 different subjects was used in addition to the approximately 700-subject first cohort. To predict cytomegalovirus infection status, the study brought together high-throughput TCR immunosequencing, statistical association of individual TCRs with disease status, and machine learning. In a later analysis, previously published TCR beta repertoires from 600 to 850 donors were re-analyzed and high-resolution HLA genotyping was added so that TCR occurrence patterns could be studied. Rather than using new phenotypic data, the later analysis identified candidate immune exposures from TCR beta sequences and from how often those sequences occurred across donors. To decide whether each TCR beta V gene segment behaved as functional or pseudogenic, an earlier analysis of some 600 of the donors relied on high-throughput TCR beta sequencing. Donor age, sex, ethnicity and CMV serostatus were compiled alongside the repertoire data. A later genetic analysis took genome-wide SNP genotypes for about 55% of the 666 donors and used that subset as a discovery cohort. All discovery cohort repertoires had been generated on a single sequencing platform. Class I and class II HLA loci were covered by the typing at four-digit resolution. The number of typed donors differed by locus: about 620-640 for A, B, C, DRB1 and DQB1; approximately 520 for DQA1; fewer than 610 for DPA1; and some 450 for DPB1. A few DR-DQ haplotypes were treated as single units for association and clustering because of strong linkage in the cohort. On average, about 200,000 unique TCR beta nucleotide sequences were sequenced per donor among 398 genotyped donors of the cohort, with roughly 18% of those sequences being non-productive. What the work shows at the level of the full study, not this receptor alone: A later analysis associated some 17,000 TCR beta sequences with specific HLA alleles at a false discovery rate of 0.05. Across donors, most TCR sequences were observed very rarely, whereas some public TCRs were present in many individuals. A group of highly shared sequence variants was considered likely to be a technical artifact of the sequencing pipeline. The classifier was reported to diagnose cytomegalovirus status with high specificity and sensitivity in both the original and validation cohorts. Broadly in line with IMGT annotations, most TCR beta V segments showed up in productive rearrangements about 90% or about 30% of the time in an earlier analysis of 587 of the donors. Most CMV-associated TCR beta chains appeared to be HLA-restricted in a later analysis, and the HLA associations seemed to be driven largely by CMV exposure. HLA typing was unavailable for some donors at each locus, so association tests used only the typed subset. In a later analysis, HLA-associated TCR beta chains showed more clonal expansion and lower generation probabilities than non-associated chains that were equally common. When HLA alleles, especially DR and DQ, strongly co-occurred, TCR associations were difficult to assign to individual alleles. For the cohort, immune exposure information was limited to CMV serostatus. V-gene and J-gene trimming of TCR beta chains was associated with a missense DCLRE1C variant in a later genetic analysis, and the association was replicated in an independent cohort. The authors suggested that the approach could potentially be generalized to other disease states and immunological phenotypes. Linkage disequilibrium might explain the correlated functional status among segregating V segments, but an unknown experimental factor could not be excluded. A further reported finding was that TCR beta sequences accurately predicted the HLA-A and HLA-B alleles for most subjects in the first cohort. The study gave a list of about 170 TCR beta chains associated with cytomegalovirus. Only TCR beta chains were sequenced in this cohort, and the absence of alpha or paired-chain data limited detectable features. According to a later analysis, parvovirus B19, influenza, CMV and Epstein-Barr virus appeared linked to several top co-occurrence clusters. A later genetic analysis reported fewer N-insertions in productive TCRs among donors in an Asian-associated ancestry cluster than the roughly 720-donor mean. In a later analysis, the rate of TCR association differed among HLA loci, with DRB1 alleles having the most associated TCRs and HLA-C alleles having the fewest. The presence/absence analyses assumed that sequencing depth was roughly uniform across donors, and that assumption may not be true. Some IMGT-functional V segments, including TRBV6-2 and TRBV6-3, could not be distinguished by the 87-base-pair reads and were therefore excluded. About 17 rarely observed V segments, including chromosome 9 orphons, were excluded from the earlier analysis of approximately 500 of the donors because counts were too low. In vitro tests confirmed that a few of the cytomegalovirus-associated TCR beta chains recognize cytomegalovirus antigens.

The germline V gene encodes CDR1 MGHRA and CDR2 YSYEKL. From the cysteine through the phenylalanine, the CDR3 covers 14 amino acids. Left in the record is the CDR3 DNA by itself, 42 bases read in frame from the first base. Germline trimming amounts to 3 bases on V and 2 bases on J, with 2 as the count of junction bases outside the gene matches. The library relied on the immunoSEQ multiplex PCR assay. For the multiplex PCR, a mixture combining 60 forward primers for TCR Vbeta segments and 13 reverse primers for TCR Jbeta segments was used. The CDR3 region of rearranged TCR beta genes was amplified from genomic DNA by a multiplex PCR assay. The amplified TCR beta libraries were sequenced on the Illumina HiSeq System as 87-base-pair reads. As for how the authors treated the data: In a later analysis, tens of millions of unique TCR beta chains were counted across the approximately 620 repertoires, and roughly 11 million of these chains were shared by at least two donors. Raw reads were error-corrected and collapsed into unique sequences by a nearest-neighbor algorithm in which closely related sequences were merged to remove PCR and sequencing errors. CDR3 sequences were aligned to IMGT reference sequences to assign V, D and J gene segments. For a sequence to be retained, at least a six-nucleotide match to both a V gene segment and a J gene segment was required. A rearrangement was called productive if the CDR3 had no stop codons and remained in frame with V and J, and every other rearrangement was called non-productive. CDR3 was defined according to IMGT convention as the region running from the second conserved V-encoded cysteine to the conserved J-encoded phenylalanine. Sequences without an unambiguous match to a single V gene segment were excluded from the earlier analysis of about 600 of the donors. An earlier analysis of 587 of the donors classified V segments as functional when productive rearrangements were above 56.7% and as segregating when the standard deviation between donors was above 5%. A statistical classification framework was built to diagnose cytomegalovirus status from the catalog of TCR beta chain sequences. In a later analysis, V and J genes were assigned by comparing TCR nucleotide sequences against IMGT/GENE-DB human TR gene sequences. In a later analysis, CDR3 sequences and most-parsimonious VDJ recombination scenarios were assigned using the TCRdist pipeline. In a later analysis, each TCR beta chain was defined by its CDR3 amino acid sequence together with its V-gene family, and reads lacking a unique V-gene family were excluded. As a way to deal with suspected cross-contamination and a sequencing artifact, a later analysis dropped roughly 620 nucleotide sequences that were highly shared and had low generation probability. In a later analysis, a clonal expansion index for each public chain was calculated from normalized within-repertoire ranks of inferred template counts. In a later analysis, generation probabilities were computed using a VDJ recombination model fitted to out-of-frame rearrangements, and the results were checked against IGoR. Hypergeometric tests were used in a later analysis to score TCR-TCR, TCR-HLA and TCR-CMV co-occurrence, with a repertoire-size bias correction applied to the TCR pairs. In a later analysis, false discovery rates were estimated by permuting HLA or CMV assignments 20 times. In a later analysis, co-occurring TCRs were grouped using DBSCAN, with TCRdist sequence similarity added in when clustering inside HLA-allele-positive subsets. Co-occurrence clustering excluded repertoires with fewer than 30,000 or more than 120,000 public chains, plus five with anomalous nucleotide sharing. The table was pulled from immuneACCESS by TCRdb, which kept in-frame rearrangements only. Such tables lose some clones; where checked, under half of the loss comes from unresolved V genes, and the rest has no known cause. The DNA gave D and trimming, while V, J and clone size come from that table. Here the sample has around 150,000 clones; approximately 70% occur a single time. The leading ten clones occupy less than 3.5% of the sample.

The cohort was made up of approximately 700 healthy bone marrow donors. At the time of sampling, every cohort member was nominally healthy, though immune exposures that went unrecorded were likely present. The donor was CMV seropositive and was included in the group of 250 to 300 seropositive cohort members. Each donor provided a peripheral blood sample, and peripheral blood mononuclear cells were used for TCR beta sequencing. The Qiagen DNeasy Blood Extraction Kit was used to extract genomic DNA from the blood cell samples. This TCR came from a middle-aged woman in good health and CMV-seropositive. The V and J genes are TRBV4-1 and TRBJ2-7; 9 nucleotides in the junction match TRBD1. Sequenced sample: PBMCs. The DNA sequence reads TGCGCCAGCAGCCATAGACAGGGGGCCTACGAGCAGTACTTC. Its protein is CASSHRQGAYEQYF.